This TCR beta chain was sequenced in a study of blood T cell repertoires in COVID-19. Overall study: PBMCs, B-cell-depleted T cells, or T cells were the source of the cDNA or gDNA that made up the material.

There are 11 residues in the CDR3. Trimming removed 6 bases at V and 7 bases at J, with 13 bases between. Germline loops: CDR1 SQVTM, CDR2 ANQGSEA. TCRdb's table, derived via immunoSEQ multiplex PCR, lists solely in-frame clones and lacks some. The data show approximately 200,000 clones, approximately 85% seen once. The chain has TRBV29-1 and TRBJ2-7, with D tentatively TRBD1 (6 bases). This sequence originates from a human donor with active or convalescent COVID-19. The donor label of this sample is uncertain. Sequencing used peripheral blood. CDR3 bases: TGCAGCGTGACAGGCTCGGGAGAGCAGTACTTC. Translation gives CSVTGSGEQYF.